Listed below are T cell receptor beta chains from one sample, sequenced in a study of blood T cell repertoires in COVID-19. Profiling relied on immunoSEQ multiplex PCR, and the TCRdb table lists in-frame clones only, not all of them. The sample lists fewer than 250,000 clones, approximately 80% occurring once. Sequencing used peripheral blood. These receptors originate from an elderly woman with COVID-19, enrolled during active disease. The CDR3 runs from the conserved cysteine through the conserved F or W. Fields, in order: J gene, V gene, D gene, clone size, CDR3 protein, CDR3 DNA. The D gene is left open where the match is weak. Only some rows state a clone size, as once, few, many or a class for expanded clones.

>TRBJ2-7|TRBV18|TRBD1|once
CASSSGQGRYEQYF
TGTGCCAGCTCATCCGGACAGGGGAGATACGAGCAGTACTTC
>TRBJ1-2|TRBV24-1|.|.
CATSETEYGYTF
TGTGCCACCAGTGAAACAGAATATGGCTACACCTTC
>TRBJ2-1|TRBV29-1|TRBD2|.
CSVEELGGRAGYNEQFF
TGCAGCGTTGAGGAACTAGGAGGGAGGGCAGGTTACAATGAGCAGTTCTTC
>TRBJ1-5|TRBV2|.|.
CASTREAGAGNQPQHF
TGTGCCAGCACTAGGGAGGCGGGAGCAGGCAATCAGCCCCAGCATTTT
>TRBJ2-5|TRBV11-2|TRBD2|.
CASSLSGGEVETQYF
TGTGCCAGCAGCTTAAGTGGGGGGGAGGTGGAGACCCAGTACTTC
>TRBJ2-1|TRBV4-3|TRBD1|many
CASSQDLDRGLYAYNEQFF
TGCGCCAGCAGCCAAGATCTGGACAGGGGGCTTTACGCCTACAATGAGCAGTTCTTC
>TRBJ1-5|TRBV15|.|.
CATSSGQPNQPQHF
TGTGCCACCAGCAGTGGACAGCCCAATCAGCCCCAGCATTTT
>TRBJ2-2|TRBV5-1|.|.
CASSLGQNTGELFF
TGCGCCAGCAGCTTGGGACAGAACACCGGGGAGCTGTTTTTT
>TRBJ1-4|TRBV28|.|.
CASRSQEKLFF
TGTGCCAGCAGATCACAGGAAAAACTGTTTTTT
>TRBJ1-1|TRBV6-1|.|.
CASSERRRVEAFF
TGTGCCAGCAGTGAAAGGAGGCGGGTTGAAGCTTTCTTT
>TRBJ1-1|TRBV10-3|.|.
CAISESMGGTEAFF
TGTGCCATCAGTGAGTCGATGGGGGGCACTGAAGCTTTCTTT
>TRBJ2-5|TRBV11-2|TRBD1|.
CASSLERGPGTQYF
TGTGCCAGCAGCTTAGAGAGGGGGCCCGGGACCCAGTACTTC
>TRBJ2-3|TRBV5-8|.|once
CASSFRVLGDTQYF
TGTGCCAGCAGCTTCCGGGTACTTGGGGATACGCAGTATTTT
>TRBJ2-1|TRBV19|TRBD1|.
CASGTGLSDEQFF
TGTGCCAGTGGGACAGGGTTGAGCGATGAGCAGTTCTTC
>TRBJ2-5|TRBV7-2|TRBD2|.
CASSLAAGEQETQYF
TGTGCCAGCAGCTTAGCAGCGGGGGAACAAGAGACCCAGTACTTC
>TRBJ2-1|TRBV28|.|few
CASSLSGSYNEQFF
TGTGCCAGCAGTTTATCAGGTTCCTACAATGAGCAGTTCTTC
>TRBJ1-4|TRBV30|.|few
CAWSAGGKLFF
TGTGCCTGGAGCGCGGGGGGAAAACTGTTTTTT
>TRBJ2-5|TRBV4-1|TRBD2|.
CASSPEVGRGGLKTQYF
TGCGCCAGCAGCCCCGAGGTCGGACGGGGGGGCCTAAAGACCCAGTACTTC
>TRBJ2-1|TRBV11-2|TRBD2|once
CASSLVAGGVNEQFF
TGTGCCAGCAGCTTAGTTGCGGGGGGGGTCAATGAGCAGTTCTTC
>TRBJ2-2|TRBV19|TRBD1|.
CASSPRQGSGELFF
TGTGCCAGTAGTCCAAGACAGGGCTCCGGGGAGCTGTTTTTT
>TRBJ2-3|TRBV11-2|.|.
CASSSGGPSTDTQYF
TGTGCCAGCAGCTCTGGCGGGCCTAGCACAGATACGCAGTATTTT
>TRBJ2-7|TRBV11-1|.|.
CASSSGHISYYEQYF
TGTGCCAGCAGCTCAGGACACATCTCTTACTACGAGCAGTACTTC
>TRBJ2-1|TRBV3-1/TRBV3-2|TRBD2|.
CASSQVGRGDEQFF
TGTGCCAGCAGCCAAGTAGGCCGGGGGGATGAGCAGTTCTTC
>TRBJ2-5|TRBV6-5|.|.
CASSYSRETQYF
TGTGCCAGCAGTTACTCCAGGGAGACCCAGTACTTC
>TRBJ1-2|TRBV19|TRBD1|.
CASTLAGGQLYGYTF
TGTGCCAGTACCCTTGCAGGGGGGCAACTCTATGGCTACACCTTC
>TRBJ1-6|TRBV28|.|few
CASRNQGSNSPLHF
TGTGCCAGCAGGAACCAGGGGAGTAATTCACCCCTCCACTTT
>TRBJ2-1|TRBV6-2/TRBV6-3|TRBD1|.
CASSPGLSDRAYNEQFF
TGTGCCAGCAGCCCGGGTCTGTCGGACAGGGCCTACAATGAGCAGTTCTTC
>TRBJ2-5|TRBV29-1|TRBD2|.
CSVVAGSRETQYF
TGCAGCGTCGTAGCGGGGAGTAGAGAGACCCAGTACTTC
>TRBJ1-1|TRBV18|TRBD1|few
CASFQDRDAEAFF
TGTGCCAGCTTCCAGGACAGGGACGCTGAAGCTTTCTTT
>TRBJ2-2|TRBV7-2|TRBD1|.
CASSSGTGGLNTGELFF
TGTGCCAGCAGCTCCGGGACAGGGGGGCTCAATACCGGGGAGCTGTTTTTT
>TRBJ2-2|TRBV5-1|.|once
CASSSRDTGELFF
TGCGCCAGCAGCAGCAGGGACACCGGGGAGCTGTTTTTT
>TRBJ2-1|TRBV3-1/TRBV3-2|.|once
CASSQDLQGGSYNEQFF
TGTGCCAGCAGCCAAGATCTACAAGGGGGTTCCTACAATGAGCAGTTCTTC
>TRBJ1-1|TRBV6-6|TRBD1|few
CASRPGTGNTEAFF
TGTGCCAGCAGACCCGGGACAGGCAACACTGAAGCTTTCTTT
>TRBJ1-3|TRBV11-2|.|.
CASSLGRSSGNTIYF
TGTGCCAGCAGCTTAGGTCGTAGCTCTGGAAACACCATATATTTT
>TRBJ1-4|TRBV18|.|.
CASSPTGLEEKLFF
TGTGCCAGCTCGCCGACAGGCTTGGAGGAAAAACTGTTTTTT
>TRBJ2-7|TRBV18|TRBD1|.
CASSPGQELLYEQYF
TGTGCCAGCTCACCCGGACAGGAACTACTCTACGAGCAGTACTTC
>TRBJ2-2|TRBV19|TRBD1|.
CASSSTGTVNTGELFF
TGTGCCAGTAGTTCAACCGGGACAGTGAACACCGGGGAGCTGTTTTTT
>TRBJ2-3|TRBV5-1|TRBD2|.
CASSSSGGPLRDTQYF
TGCGCCAGCAGTTCGAGCGGGGGCCCTTTGAGAGATACGCAGTATTTT
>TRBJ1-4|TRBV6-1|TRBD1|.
CASSGRQGTGNEKLFF
TGTGCCAGCAGTGGGAGACAGGGTACGGGTAATGAAAAACTGTTTTTT
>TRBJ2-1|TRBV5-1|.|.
CASSPGTGTNEQFF
TGCGCCAGCAGCCCAGGGACTGGAACTAATGAGCAGTTCTTC